The 11 T cell receptor beta chains below come from one sample, sequenced in a study of identical twins. Using its own MiXCR run on the 5' RACE reads, TCRdb lists one record per CDR3 protein. The table has around 340,000 distinct CDR3 sequences, approximately 13% seen once; the top ten hold approximately 7.9%. The sample also formed part of further work on yellow fever vaccine responses in identical twins.

Sequenced material: CD8+ T cells sorted from blood. The source of these receptors is a young woman in good health.

V is TRBV15 and J is TRBJ1-1, with D unclear. The germline CDR1 and CDR2 sequences are LNHNV and YYDKDF (reference sequence). V was shortened by 0 bases and J by 7 bases, with 6 bases between the two germline ends. CDR3 size: 12 residues. The CDR3 coding sequence is TGTGCCACCAGCAGAGAGGGCAGTGAAGCTTTCTTT. Its translation is CATSREGSEAFF.

This clonotype was seen many times. CDR3 sequence: CATSDSSTDTQYF. In nucleotides, the CDR3 is TGTGCCACCAGTGATTCCAGCACAGATACGCAGTATTTT. This chain links TRBV24-1 with TRBJ2-3; D is uncertain. This CDR3 has 13 residues. V lost 2 bases and J lost 0, with 2 bases in between. Germline CDR1 KGHDR, CDR2 SFDVKD.

This clonotype showed up many times. This chain links TRBV12-3 or TRBV12-4 with TRBJ2-5; possibly TRBD2 for D (5 bases). The CDR3 length is 15 residues. V lost 7 bases to trimming and J lost 5 bases, with 20 bases between them. The CDR3 is CASNSLSSGGETQYF. The CDR3 DNA is TGTGCCAGCAATTCACTCTCCTCGGGCGGGGAGACCCAGTACTTC.

In its sample, this clonotype was seen many times. V usage is TRBV7-7 and J usage is TRBJ2-2; no clear D gene. The CDR3 extends over 17 amino acids. V lost 5 bases and J 0 bases, leaving 16 bases between the germline ends. CDR1 and CDR2 from the germline V gene are SSHAT and FNYEAQ (reference sequence). CDR3 residues: CASSPSERRANTGELFF. CDR3 in DNA: TGTGCCAGCAGCCCCTCTGAGCGTAGAGCGAACACCGGGGAGCTGTTTTTT.

This clonotype has a count of ten or more. V gene TRBV4-1 combines with J gene TRBJ1-1, with 8 bases identical to TRBD1. J gave up 10 bases and V 5 bases, and 6 bases lay outside the gene matches. The CDR3 is 12 residues long. CDR1 is MGHRA and CDR2 is YSYEKL in the germline V gene. CDR3: CASSARQGRAFF. CDR3 in DNA: TGCGCCAGCAGCGCACGACAGGGGCGAGCTTTCTTT.

The chain carries TRBV2 and TRBJ1-2, with a weak D call TRBD1 (5 bases). The CDR3 is made up of 13 amino acids. Per germline, CDR1 SNHLY and CDR2 FYNNEI. Trimming removed 8 bases at V and 2 bases at J, with 12 bases between. The CDR3 nucleotides are TGTGCCAGCCCACCGGGACGGAACTATGGCTACACCTTC. Amino acids: CASPPGRNYGYTF.

This clonotype was seen at least ten times. This chain connects TRBV4-1 to TRBJ1-3, with 8 bases lining up with TRBD1. Trimming removed 5 bases from V and 0 bases from J; junction bases left unmatched: 9. Germline CDR1 and CDR2: MGHRA and YSYEKL. This CDR3 region has 17 residues. The CDR3 DNA sequence: TGCGCCAGCAGCTCTCGGACAGGGCATAACTCTGGAAACACCATATATTTT. Its translation: CASSSRTGHNSGNTIYF.

The chain is built from TRBV11-2 and TRBJ1-2; possible D gene TRBD1, 5 bases. The CDR3 is made up of 12 amino acids. Germline V gives CDR1 SGHAT, CDR2 FQNNGV. V lost 10 bases and J 4 bases, leaving 13 bases between the germline ends. In DNA, the CDR3 is TGTGCCACTCCAGGGCCCCTCTATGGCTACACCTTC. Its translation is CATPGPLYGYTF.

The chain has TRBV6-2 or TRBV6-3 and TRBJ2-7; 7 bases fit TRBD2. The length of the CDR3 is 16 residues. Trimming removed 0 bases from V and 2 bases from J; junction bases left unmatched: 7. CDR1 MNHEY and CDR2 SVGEGT come from the germline V gene. The CDR3 reads CASSYSPVGGPYEQYF. The CDR3 DNA reads as TGTGCCAGCAGTTACTCGCCAGTGGGAGGGCCCTACGAGCAGTACTTC.

The V and J genes are TRBV20-1 and TRBJ1-1; no clear D gene. CDR1 and CDR2 (germline): DFQATT, SNEGSKA (reference sequence). Deletions cut 3 bases from V and 0 bases from J, with 11 bases between. This CDR3 has 14 residues. CDR3 nucleotide sequence: TGCAGTGCTAGGGACGGGCTCATGAACACTGAAGCTTTCTTT. This encodes CSARDGLMNTEAFF.

This clonotype was seen repeatedly, ten times or more. V and J are TRBV12-3 or TRBV12-4 and TRBJ1-1; a possible D gene is TRBD1 (6 bases). The CDR3 extends over 15 amino acids. The V gene lost 6 bases and the J gene lost 5 bases, with 19 bases spanning the gap. For the CDR3, the DNA is TGTGCCAGCAGCACGATACAGGGCCCTGGGACTGAAGCTTTCTTT. This sequence encodes CASSTIQGPGTEAFF.